This note documents a single T cell receptor beta chain sequence. The CDR3 covers 16 residues. Germline V lookup: CDR1 LNHNV, CDR2 YYDKDF (reference sequence). V shed 3 bases and J 2 bases; nucleotides not matched to a gene: 7. This sample was included in a study of blood T cell repertoires in COVID-19. Overall study context: Samples of COVID-19 (acute and convalescent) were obtained from the United States, Italy and Spain. PBMCs, B-cell-depleted T cells, or T cells were the source of the cDNA or gDNA that made up the material.

In the authors' workflow: Reference gene primer amplification gave nucleated cell count estimates. This table comes from immunoSEQ multiplex PCR, and its TCRdb copy is limited to in-frame clones, with some not included. V and J calls and clone size are those listed in that table; D and trimming were worked out from the DNA. The table lists fewer than 250,000 clones, roughly 80% of them singletons. This clonotype was obtained from a woman older than 75 with acute or convalescent COVID-19. Sequencing used peripheral blood. The chain employs TRBV15 and TRBJ2-5, with 9 bases matching TRBD2. The CDR3 loop is CATSSSKGLAQETQYF. CDR3 nucleotide sequence: TGTGCCACCAGCAGCTCCAAAGGACTAGCGCAAGAGACCCAGTACTTC.